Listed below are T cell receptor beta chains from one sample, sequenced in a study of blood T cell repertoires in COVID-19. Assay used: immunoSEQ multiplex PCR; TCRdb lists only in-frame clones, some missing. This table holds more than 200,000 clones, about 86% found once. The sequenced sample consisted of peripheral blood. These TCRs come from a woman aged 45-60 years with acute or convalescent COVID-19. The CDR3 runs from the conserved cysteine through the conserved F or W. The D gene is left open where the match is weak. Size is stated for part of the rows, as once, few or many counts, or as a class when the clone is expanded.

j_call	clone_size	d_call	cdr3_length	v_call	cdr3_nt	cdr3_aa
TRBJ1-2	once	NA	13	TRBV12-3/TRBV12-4	TGTGCCAGCAGTCGGACACCTTTCTATGGCTACACCTTC	CASSRTPFYGYTF
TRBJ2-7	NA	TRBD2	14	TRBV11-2	TGTGCCAGCAGCTTAACTAGCGGGAGGAACGAGCAGTACTTC	CASSLTSGRNEQYF
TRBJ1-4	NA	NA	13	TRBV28	TGTGCCAGCAGGGAGGAGGGGCGTGAAAAACTGTTTTTT	CASREEGREKLFF
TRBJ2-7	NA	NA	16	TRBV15	TGTGCCACCAGCAGCCCTTATCCGGGACATCCATACGAGCAGTACTTC	CATSSPYPGHPYEQYF
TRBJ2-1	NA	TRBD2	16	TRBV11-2	TGTGCCAGCAGCTTAGGGGCCGGGACTACCGTCGGAGAGCAGTTCTTC	CASSLGAGTTVGEQFF
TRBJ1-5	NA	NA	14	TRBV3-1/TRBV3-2	TGTGCCAGCAGCCAACAGGGGAGTCATCAGCCCCAGCATTTT	CASSQQGSHQPQHF
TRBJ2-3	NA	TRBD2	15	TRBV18	TGTGCCAGCTCACCAACGGGAGGGACCACAGATACGCAGTATTTT	CASSPTGGTTDTQYF
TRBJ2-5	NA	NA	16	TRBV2	TGTGCCAGCAGTGAAGCCCCTGGACAGAGGAGAGAGACCCAGTACTTC	CASSEAPGQRRETQYF
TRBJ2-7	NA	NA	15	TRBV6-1	TGTGCCAGCAGTGAAGAGGGCGGGGCACCCTACGAGCAGTACTTC	CASSEEGGAPYEQYF
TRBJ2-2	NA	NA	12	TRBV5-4	TGTGCCAGCAGCTCACAGAGCGGGGAGCTGTTTTTT	CASSSQSGELFF
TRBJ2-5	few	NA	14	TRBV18	TGTGCCAGCTCACCACCTCAGGGGTCGGAGACCCAGTACTTC	CASSPPQGSETQYF
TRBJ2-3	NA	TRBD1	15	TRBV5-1	TGCGCCAGCAGCGGAGACAGGGGGCGCACAGATACGCAGTATTTT	CASSGDRGRTDTQYF
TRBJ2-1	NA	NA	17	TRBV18	TGTGCCAGCTCACCTGATTCTTCCCAGGGTTATCTCAATGAGCAGTTCTTC	CASSPDSSQGYLNEQFF
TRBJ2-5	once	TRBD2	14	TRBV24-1	TGTGCCACCAGTGAGGGCGGGAGCTTTGAGACCCAGTACTTC	CATSEGGSFETQYF
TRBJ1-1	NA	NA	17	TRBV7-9	TGTGCCAGCAGCTTAAGGGGGAAACGGGCCGCGAACACTGAAGCTTTCTTT	CASSLRGKRAANTEAFF
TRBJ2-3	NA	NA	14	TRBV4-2	TGTGCCAGCAGCCAAGAGGCCCAACCAGATACGCAGTATTTT	CASSQEAQPDTQYF